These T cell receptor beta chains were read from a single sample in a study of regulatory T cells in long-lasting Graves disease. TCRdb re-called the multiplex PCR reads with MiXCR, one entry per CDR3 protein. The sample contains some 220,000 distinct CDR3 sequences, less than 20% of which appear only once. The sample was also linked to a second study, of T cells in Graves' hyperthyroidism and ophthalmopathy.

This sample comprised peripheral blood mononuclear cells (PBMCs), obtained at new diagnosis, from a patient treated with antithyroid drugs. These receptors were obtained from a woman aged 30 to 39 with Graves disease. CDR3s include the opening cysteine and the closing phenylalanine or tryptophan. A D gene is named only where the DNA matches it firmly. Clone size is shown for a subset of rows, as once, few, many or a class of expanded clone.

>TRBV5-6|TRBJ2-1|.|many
TGTGCCAGCAGCTCCGCATCCTACAATGAGCAGTTCTTC
CASSSASYNEQFF
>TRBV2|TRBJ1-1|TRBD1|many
TGTGCCAGCAGTGGCGGACAGGGTGGTGAAGCTTTCTTT
CASSGGQGGEAFF
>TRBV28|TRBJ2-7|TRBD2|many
TGTGCCAGCAGTTTCGGGACTAGCGGCGAGCAGTACTTC
CASSFGTSGEQYF
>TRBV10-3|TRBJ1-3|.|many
TGTGCCAGCCGATTCAGGGGTGGAAACACCATATATTTT
CASRFRGGNTIYF
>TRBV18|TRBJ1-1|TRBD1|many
TGTGCCAGCTCACCACTCGGAGGGGGCATGAACACTGAAGCTTTCTTT
CASSPLGGGMNTEAFF
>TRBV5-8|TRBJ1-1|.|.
TGTGCCAGCAGCTTGGGAGGGGGTATAAACACTGAAGCTTTCTTT
CASSLGGGINTEAFF
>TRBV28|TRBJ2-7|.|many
TGTGCCAGCACCTCCCCTGCGGCACTGAGCTCCTACGAGCAGTACTTC
CASTSPAALSSYEQYF
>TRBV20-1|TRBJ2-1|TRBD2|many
TGCAGTGCTAGAGATATGGGCGGGGGGGCCAATGAGCAGTTCTTC
CSARDMGGGANEQFF
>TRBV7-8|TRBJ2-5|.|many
TGTGCCAGCAGCTTGACACAGCTACAAGAGACCCAGTACTTC
CASSLTQLQETQYF
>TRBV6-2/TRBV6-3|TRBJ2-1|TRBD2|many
TGTGCCAGCGGACGCCGGCGGGAGGAGGCCTACAATGAGCAGTTCTTC
CASGRRREEAYNEQFF
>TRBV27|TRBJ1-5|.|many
TGTGCCAGCCTAGTCAGTTGGGATCAGCCCCAGCATTTT
CASLVSWDQPQHF
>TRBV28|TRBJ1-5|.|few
TGTGCCAGCAGCTCCCCGTCGGGGATGCAGCCCCAGCATTTT
CASSSPSGMQPQHF
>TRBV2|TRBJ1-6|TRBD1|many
TGTGCCAGCGGCCGTATAGGACAGGGCGGGCAACCCCTCCACTTT
CASGRIGQGGQPLHF
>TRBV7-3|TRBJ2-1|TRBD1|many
TGTGCCAGCAGCGATCGGGACAGCGGAGGCTACAATGAGCAGTTCTTC
CASSDRDSGGYNEQFF
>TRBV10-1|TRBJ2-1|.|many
TGCGCCAGCAGTGAGTCCAATGAGCAGTTCTTC
CASSESNEQFF
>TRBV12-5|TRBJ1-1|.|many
TGTGCTAGTGGCCTAATCACAGGGCGCTTGAACACTGAAGCTTTCTTT
CASGLITGRLNTEAFF
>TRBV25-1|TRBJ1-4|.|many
TGTGCCAGCAGTGACTTAAGGGTTCCGGGACACAGACCTAATGAAAAACTGTTTTTT
CASSDLRVPGHRPNEKLFF
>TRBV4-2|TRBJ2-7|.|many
TGTGCCAGCAGCCAAGGGGTCTACGAGCAGTACTTC
CASSQGVYEQYF
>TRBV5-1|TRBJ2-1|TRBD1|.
TGCGCCAGCAGCTCCCGACAGGGGGGGGACAATGAGCAGTTCTTC
CASSSRQGGDNEQFF
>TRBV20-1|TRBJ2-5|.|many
TGCAGTGCTACGCAACCCGCAGGGTCCCAAGAGACCCAGTACTTC
CSATQPAGSQETQYF
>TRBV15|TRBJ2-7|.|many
TGTGCCACCAGCCCAGAGCTTGGACAGACCTACGAGCAGTACTTC
CATSPELGQTYEQYF
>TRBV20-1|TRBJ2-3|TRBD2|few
TGCAGTGGAGGACTAGCGGGAGGGCCAGATACGCAGTATTTT
CSGGLAGGPDTQYF
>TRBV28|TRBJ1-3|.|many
TGTGCCAGCAGTTTTGCAGGGACGGGAAACACCATATATTTT
CASSFAGTGNTIYF
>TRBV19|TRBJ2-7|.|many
TGTGCCAGTAGTCCATCGACAGCGTTCGGATACGAGCAGTACTTC
CASSPSTAFGYEQYF
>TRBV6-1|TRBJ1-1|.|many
TGTGCCAGCAGTGAAAGGGCAGGGACTCTGACTGAAGCTTTCTTT
CASSERAGTLTEAFF
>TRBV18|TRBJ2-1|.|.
TGTGCCAGCTCACCACCTGGTGGGGTCCCCAACAATGAGCAGTTCTTC
CASSPPGGVPNNEQFF
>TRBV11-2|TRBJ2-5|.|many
TGTGCCAGCAGGTACGGGAGAATCGAGACCCAGTACTTC
CASRYGRIETQYF
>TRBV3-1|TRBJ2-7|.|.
TGTGCCAGCAGCCAAGCGGGCAGCTCCTACGAGCAGTACTTC
CASSQAGSSYEQYF
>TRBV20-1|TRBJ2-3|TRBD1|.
TGCAGTGCTGAGGGGACAGGGGCGTTTCCTAGCACAGATACGCAGTATTTT
CSAEGTGAFPSTDTQYF
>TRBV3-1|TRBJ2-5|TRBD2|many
TGTGCCAGCAGCCGAGTAGCGGGGGGGCCAGAGACCCAGTACTTC
CASSRVAGGPETQYF
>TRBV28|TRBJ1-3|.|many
TGTGCCAGCAGTTTAACCGGGGCAGGTGGAAACACCATATATTTT
CASSLTGAGGNTIYF
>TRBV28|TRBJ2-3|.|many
TGTGCCAGCAACTTAAGGGCTTTCACAGATACGCAGTATTTT
CASNLRAFTDTQYF
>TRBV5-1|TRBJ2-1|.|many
TGCGCCAGCAGGGTTCGAACCGTTTTAAGCTCCTACAATGAGCAGTTCTTC
CASRVRTVLSSYNEQFF
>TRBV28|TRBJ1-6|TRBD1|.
TGTGCGACAGGGTTGCCCTATTCACCCCTCCACTTT
CATGLPYSPLHF
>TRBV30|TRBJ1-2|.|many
TGTGCCTGGAGTGGCCAGGGCTTCGGCTACACCTTC
CAWSGQGFGYTF
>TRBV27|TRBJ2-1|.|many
TGTGCCAGCAGCCTTATTCCGGATGAGCAGTTCTTC
CASSLIPDEQFF
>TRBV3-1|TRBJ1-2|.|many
TGTGCCAGCCGGGACACCGCGGCCTCCTATGGCTACACCTTC
CASRDTAASYGYTF
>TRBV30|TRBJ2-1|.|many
TGTGCCTGGATGGGGAACAGTGCCTACAATGAGCAGTTCTTC
CAWMGNSAYNEQFF
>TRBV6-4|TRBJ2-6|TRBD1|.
TGTGCCAGCGGACAGGGTGGGGCCAACGTCCTGACTTTC
CASGQGGANVLTF
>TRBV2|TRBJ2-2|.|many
TGTGCCAGCAATAAGGACAGGAACACCGGGGAGCTGTTTTTT
CASNKDRNTGELFF
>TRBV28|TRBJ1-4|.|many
TGTGCCAGCTTTGGGTCAACTAATGAAAAACTGTTTTTT
CASFGSTNEKLFF
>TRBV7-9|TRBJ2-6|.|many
TGTGCCAGCAGCTTAGCGCGAGGTTCTGGGGCCAACGTCCTGACTTTC
CASSLARGSGANVLTF
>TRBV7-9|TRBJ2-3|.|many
TGTGCCAGCAGCTTAGCTGATGGGGAGAGCACAGATACGCAGTATTTT
CASSLADGESTDTQYF
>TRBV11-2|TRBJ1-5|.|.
TGTGCCAGCAGCCCGGGGGGGGGAAATCATCAGCCCCAGCATTTT
CASSPGGGNHQPQHF
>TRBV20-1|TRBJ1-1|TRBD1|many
TGCAGTGCTAGTCGAGGTAAACAGGGGTCCGGCACTGAAGCTTTCTTT
CSASRGKQGSGTEAFF
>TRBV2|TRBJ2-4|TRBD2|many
TGTGCCAGCAACCCTTTGGGACTAGCGGGAGGAACCAAAACCATTCAGTACTTC
CASNPLGLAGGTKTIQYF
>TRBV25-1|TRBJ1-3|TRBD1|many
TGTGCCAGCAGTGAATGGGGACAGGGGGTTGGCACCATATATTTT
CASSEWGQGVGTIYF
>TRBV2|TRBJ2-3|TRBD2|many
TGTGCCAGCAGTGAGTTGCCCGAACTAGCGGGGGATACGCAGTATTTT
CASSELPELAGDTQYF
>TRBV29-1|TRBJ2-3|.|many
TGCAGCGTGTGGGGGACAAACACAGATACGCAGTATTTT
CSVWGTNTDTQYF
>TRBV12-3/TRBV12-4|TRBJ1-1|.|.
TGTGCCAGCAGTTTAAGGGCAGGGTGGGGCACTGAAGCTTTCTTT
CASSLRAGWGTEAFF
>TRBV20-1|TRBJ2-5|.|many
TGCAGTGCCGGTTTCAGTCCGGCAGAGACCCAGTACTTC
CSAGFSPAETQYF
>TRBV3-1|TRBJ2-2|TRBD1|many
TGTGCCAGCAGCCATGGCACAGGGGTTTATCTCGGGGAGCTGTTTTTT
CASSHGTGVYLGELFF
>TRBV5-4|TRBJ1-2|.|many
TGTGCCAGCAGCCGCGGGGGTACCTATGGCTACACCTTC
CASSRGGTYGYTF
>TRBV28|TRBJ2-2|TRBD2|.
TGTGCCAGCAGTCAGACTAGCGGGAGACGGGTCGGGGAGCTGTTTTTT
CASSQTSGRRVGELFF
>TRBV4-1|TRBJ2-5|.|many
TGCGCCAGCAGCCTTACCATGGTGGCCCAAGAGACCCAGTACTTC
CASSLTMVAQETQYF